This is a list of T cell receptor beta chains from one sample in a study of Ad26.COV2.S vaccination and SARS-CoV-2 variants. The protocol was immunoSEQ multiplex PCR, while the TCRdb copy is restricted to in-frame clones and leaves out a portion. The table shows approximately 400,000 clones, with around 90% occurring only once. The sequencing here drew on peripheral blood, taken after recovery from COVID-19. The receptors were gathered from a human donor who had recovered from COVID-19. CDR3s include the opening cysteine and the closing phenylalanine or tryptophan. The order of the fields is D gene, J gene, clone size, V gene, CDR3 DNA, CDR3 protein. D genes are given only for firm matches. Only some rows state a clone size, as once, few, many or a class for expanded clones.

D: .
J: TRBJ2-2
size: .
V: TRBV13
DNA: TGTGCCAGCAGCCCAGGGTTCACCGGGGAGCTGTTTTTT
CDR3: CASSPGFTGELFF

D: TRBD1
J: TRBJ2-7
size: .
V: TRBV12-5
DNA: TGTGCTAGTGGTTTACCGGTGAACAGGGGGCGCGAGCAGTACTTC
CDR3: CASGLPVNRGREQYF

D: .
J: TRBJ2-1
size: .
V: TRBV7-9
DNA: TGTGCCAGCAGCTTAATAGCATTGAATGAGCAGTTCTTC
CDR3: CASSLIALNEQFF

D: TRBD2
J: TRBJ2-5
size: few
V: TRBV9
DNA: TGTGCCAGCAGCGAGGTAGCGGGGGGATTACTACAAGAGACCCAGTACTTC
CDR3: CASSEVAGGLLQETQYF

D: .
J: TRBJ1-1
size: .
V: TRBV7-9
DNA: TGTGCCAGCAGTCCCGAGGCGGCAGCTTTCTTT
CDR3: CASSPEAAAFF

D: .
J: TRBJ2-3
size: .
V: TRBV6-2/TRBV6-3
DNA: TGTGCCAGCAGCCTTGGACAGACAACAGATACGCAGTATTTT
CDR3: CASSLGQTTDTQYF

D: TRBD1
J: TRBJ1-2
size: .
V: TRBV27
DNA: TGTGCCAGCAGTTTAGTGGGACAGGGGGCTAACTATGGCTACACCTTC
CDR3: CASSLVGQGANYGYTF

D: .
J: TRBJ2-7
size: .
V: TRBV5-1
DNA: TGCGCCAGCAGCTTGGGCAGAATTTCCTACGAGCAGTACTTC
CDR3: CASSLGRISYEQYF

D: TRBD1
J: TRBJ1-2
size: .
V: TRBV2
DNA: TGTGCCAGCAACGGCGGGACAGCCGGCTACACCTTC
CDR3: CASNGGTAGYTF

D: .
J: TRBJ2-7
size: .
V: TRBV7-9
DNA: TGTGCCAGCAGCCCCTTGAACCACGAGCAGTACTTC
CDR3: CASSPLNHEQYF

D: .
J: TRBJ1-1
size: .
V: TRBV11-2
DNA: TGTGCCAGCAGCCCTCGGGAGGGGGGGCGGAACACTGAAGCTTTCTTT
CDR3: CASSPREGGRNTEAFF

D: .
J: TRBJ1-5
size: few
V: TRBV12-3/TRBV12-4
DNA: TGTGCCAGCAGTTTCGGACAGCCCCAGCATTTT
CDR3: CASSFGQPQHF

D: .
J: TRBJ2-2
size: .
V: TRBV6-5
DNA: TGTGCCAGCAGGCTCGACACCGGGGAGCTGTTTTTT
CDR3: CASRLDTGELFF

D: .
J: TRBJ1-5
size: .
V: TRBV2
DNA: TGTGCCAGCAGTGAGATCCCCCAAGCTTCTAGCAATCAGCCCCAGCATTTT
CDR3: CASSEIPQASSNQPQHF

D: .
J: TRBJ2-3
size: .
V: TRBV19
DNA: TGTGCCAGTAGTACCGGGACGCGGCTCACAGATACGCAGTATTTT
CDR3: CASSTGTRLTDTQYF

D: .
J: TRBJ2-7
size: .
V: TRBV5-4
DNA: TGTGCCAGCAGCTTGGCCGGTGGAGGGGTAGAGCAGTACTTC
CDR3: CASSLAGGGVEQYF

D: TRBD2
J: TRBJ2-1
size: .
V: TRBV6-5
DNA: TGTGCCACCCTAGCGGGGGGGCCAAATGAGCAGTTCTTC
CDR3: CATLAGGPNEQFF

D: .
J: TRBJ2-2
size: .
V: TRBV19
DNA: TGTGCCAGTAGTGTTTCCTACACCGGGGAGCTGTTTTTT
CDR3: CASSVSYTGELFF

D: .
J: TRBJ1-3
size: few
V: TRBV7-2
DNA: TGTGCCAGCAGCCGCTCGGGGCTCTCTGGAAACACCATATATTTT
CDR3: CASSRSGLSGNTIYF

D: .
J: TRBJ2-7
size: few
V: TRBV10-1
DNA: TGCGCCAGCAGTGCGGCCGGGGTTCTCGAGCAGTACTTC
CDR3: CASSAAGVLEQYF

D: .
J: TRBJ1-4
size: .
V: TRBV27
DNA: TGTGCCAGCAGTTTTGAGCTTGCAACTAATGAAAAACTGTTTTTT
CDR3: CASSFELATNEKLFF

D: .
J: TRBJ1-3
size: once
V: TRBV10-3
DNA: TGTGCCATCAGCAGCCCGAGGGAGGGTGGAAACACCATATATTTT
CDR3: CAISSPREGGNTIYF

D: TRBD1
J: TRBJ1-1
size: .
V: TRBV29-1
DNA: TGCAGCGGTCGGGACAGGGGCACTGAAGCTTTCTTT
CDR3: CSGRDRGTEAFF

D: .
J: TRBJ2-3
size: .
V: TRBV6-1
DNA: TGTGCCAGCAGTGAAGAAGTTCCCGGCGTTACGCAGTATTTT
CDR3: CASSEEVPGVTQYF

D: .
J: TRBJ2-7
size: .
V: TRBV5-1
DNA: TGCGCCAGCAGCCCAGGGGGAGGGACCTACGAGCAGTACTTC
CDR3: CASSPGGGTYEQYF

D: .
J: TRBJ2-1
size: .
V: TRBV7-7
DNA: TGTGCCAGCAGCTTACAAGGGCTAGGAATCGATGAGCAGTTCTTC
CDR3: CASSLQGLGIDEQFF

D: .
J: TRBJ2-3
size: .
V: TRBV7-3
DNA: TGTGCCAGCAGCGCAACAGGGGGTAGCGGGGCTGTCGCAGATACGCAGTATTTT
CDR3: CASSATGGSGAVADTQYF

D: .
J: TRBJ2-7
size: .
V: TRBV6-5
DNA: TGTGCCAGTACGACAGGCGCATCCTACGAGCAGTACTTC
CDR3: CASTTGASYEQYF

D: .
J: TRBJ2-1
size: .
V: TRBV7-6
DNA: TGTGCCAGCAGCTTGTTGGCGGCCCCCTACAATGAGCAGTTCTTC
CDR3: CASSLLAAPYNEQFF

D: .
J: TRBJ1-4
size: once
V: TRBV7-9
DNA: TGTGCCAGCAGCTTAGGGCAGGCCGGCGAAAAACTGTTTTTT
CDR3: CASSLGQAGEKLFF

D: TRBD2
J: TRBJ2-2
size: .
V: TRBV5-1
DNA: TGCGCCAGCAGCAGGCTAGCGGGTAATGCCGGGGAGCTGTTTTTT
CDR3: CASSRLAGNAGELFF

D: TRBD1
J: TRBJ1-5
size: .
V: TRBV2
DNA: TGTGCCAGCGGACAGGGGGACAATCAGCCCCAGCATTTT
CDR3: CASGQGDNQPQHF

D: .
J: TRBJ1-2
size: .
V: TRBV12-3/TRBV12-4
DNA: TGTGCCAGCAGTCCCGGGATCTATGGCTACACCTTC
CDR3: CASSPGIYGYTF

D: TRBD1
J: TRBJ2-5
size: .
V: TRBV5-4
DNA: TGTGCCAGCAGCCCCGGGACAGGGGTTGGGGAGACCCAGTACTTC
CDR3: CASSPGTGVGETQYF

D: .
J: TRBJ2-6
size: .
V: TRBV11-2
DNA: TGTGCCAGCAGCTTTAGCAGGAGCTCTGGGGCCAACGTCCTGACTTTC
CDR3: CASSFSRSSGANVLTF

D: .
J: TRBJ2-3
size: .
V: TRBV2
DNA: TGTGCCAGCAGTGAAGGCCAGGTGGAAGATACGCAGTATTTT
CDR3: CASSEGQVEDTQYF

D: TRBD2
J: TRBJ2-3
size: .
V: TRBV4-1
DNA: TGCGCCAGCAGCCAGGGGACTAGCGGGAAGGTCACAGATACGCAGTATTTT
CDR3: CASSQGTSGKVTDTQYF

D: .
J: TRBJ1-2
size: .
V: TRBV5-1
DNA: TGCGCCAGCAGATCCCGGATAGGAAACTATGGCTACACCTTC
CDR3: CASRSRIGNYGYTF

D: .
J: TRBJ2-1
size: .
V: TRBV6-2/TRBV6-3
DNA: TGTGCCAGCAGTTACTCGGAAGGGCTCTACAATGAGCAGTTCTTC
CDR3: CASSYSEGLYNEQFF

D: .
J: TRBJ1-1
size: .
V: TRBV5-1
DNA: TGCGCCAGCAGCCGGGAAGGACAAGACACTGAAGCTTTCTTT
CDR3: CASSREGQDTEAFF

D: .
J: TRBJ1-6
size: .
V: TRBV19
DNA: TGTGCCAGTAGTAGCAGGGTAACTTCACCCCTCCACTTT
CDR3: CASSSRVTSPLHF

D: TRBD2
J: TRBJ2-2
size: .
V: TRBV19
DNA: TGTGCCACCAGACGGGGAGGGGCCGGGGAGCTGTTTTTT
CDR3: CATRRGGAGELFF

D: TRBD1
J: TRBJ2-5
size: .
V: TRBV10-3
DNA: TGTGCCATCAGTGCGACGATGGGACAGGCCGGGGAGACCCAGTACTTC
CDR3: CAISATMGQAGETQYF

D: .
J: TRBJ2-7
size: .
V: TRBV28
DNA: TGTGCCAGCAGTGACTATCAGGAGCAGTACTTC
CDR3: CASSDYQEQYF

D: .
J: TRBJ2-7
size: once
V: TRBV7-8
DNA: TGTGCCAGCAGCTTAGCCGAAATGACAGGATTCTACGAGCAGTACTTC
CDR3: CASSLAEMTGFYEQYF

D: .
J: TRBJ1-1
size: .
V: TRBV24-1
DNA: TGTGCCGCACTTAGCACCCCCCCTAAACCTCTTCGGGGTCCTTTTGAAGCTTTCTTT
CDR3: CAALSTPPKPLRGPFEAFF

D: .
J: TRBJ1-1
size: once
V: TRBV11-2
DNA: TGTGCCAGCAGCTTAGTGGAAGAAGCTTTCTTT
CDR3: CASSLVEEAFF

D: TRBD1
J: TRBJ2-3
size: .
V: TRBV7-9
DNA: TGTGCCAGCAGCTCCGGGACAGGGGACACAGATACGCAGTATTTT
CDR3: CASSSGTGDTDTQYF

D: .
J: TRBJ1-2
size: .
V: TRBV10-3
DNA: TGTGCCATCAGTGAGTCTACCGGATATGGCTACACCTTC
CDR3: CAISESTGYGYTF

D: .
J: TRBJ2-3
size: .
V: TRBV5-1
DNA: TGCGCCAGCAGCTCATCTCTAGGCGGGGTCTCCTCAGATACGCAGTATTTT
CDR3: CASSSSLGGVSSDTQYF